This T cell receptor beta chain is drawn from a study of CD8 T cells in Susac syndrome. Overall study results and limits: As the study acknowledged, the number of individuals who were part of its TCR sequencing and HLA analysis was relatively small.

About this clonotype itself: Its target is unknown.

This CDR3 spans 13 amino acids. Germline V CDR1 and CDR2: LNHDA, SQIVND (reference sequence). Trimming cost V 3 bases and J 4 bases, with 10 bases left between them. CD8+ and CD4+ T cells from blood underwent TCR beta sequencing, which was carried out in a high-throughput format. Negative magnetic isolation gave CD8+ and CD4+ cells; FACS enriched CD8+ TEMRA. Reverse transcription used about 0.45 to 1 ug RNA and random hexamers. TCR beta CDR3 was amplified by immunoSEQ covering 54 Vbeta and 13 Jbeta. Using its own MiXCR run on the immunoSEQ multiplex PCR reads, TCRdb lists one record per CDR3 protein. Altogether around 300,000 distinct CDR3 sequences are present, 70% to 90% being singletons, with the ten largest covering approximately 0.2%.

The sequence was obtained from a human donor with multiple sclerosis. The chain has TRBV19 and TRBJ2-7; D possibly corresponds to TRBD1 (6 bases). Material for sequencing was CD8+ T cells from PBMCs. CDR3 DNA sequence: TGTGCCAGTAGTATGGGGGCCAAATACGAGCAGTACTTC. Translated, it gives CASSMGAKYEQYF.